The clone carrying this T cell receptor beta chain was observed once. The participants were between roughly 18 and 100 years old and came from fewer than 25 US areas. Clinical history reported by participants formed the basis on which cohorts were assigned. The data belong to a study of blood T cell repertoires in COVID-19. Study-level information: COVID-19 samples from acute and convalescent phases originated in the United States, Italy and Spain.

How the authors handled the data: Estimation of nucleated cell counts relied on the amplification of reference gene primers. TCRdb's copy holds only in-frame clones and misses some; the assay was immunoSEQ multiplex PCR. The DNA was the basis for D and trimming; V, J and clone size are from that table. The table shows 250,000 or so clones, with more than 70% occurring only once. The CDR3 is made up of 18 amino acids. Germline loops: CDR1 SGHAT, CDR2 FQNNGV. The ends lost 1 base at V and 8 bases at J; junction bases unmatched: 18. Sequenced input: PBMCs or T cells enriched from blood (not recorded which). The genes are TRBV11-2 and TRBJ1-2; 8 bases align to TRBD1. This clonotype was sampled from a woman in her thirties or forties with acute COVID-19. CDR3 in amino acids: CASSLGLFDTGGRRGYTF. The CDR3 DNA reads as TGTGCCAGCAGCTTAGGCCTCTTTGATACAGGGGGACGGCGCGGCTACACCTTC.